Shown below are 18 T cell receptor beta chains from a single sample sequenced in a study of OX40 agonist ivuxolimab in advanced cancers. TCRdb's copy holds only in-frame clones and misses some; the assay was immunoSEQ multiplex PCR. Here the sample spans 70,000 to 85,000 clones, 70% to 90% being singletons. The sample was CD4+ or CD8+ T cells sorted from blood, taken in a trial of the OX40 agonist ivuxolimab. The source is an adult with an advanced solid tumor such as melanoma, head and neck, liver or kidney cancer.

The chain's CDR3 is CASSPGDFIEKLFF. The CDR3 DNA is TGTGCCAGCAGCCCCGGGGACTTTATTGAAAAACTGTTTTTT. The chain couples TRBV28 to TRBJ1-4; perhaps TRBD1 as D (5 bases). Trimming left V 6 bases short and J 7 bases short, with 15 bases between. CDR1 MDHEN and CDR2 SYDVKM come from the germline V gene. The CDR3 length is 14 residues.

This clone was seen a handful of times. The CDR3 bases are TGTGCCAGCAGCTTGGCCGGGACAGGAGTATCACCCCTCCACTTT. Translated, it gives CASSLAGTGVSPLHF. The chain carries TRBV5-4 and TRBJ1-6, with TRBD1 identical over 8 bases. This CDR3 is 15 amino acids long. V trimming: 0 bases; J trimming: 10 bases; junction bases outside the gene matches: 6. Germline V CDR1 and CDR2: SGHNT, YYREEE (reference sequence).

J is TRBJ1-5 and V is TRBV7-8, with TRBD1 matching over 8 bases. The CDR3 totals 14 residues. Germline V lookup: CDR1 SGHVS, CDR2 FQNEAQ. J was trimmed by 4 bases and V by 5 bases; bases with no gene match: 4. The CDR3 region is CASSTRTGNQPQHF. The CDR3, as DNA: TGTGCCAGCAGCACAAGGACAGGGAATCAGCCCCAGCATTTT.

This chain uses TRBV5-1 with TRBJ2-1; no clear D. The ends were cut back, 0 bases at V and 0 bases at J, with 10 bases in the middle. CDR1 is SGHRS, CDR2 YFSETQ, per germline. The length of the CDR3 is 16 residues. The CDR3 DNA is TGCGCCAGCAGCTTGGCACTCCAGAGCTCCTACAATGAGCAGTTCTTC. Translated, it gives CASSLALQSSYNEQFF.

The rearrangement links TRBV5-6 to TRBJ2-7; D unresolved. This CDR3 is 12 amino acids long. The V gene's germline CDR1 is SGHDT and CDR2 YYEEEE. V was shortened by 3 bases and J by 3 bases, with 7 bases between the two germline ends. In DNA form, the CDR3 reads TGTGCCAGCAGCTCGACGGACTACGAGCAGTACTTC. Its protein is CASSSTDYEQYF.

The chain combines TRBV6-5 with TRBJ2-7; D is perhaps TRBD1 or TRBD2 (5 bases each). The V end was cut by 5 bases, the J end by 6 bases, with 14 bases between. The CDR3 contains 13 residues. Germline CDR1 reads MNHEY; CDR2 reads SVGAGI. CDR3 nucleotide sequence: TGTGCCAGCAGTCGTTTTGAGGGGCCCGAGCAGTACTTC. Translated: CASSRFEGPEQYF.

The chain employs TRBV28 and TRBJ1-1; D remains unclear. Germline CDR1 reads MDHEN; CDR2 reads SYDVKM. This CDR3 is 13 amino acids long. Trimming took 2 bases from V and 8 from J, leaving 12 bases between them. CDR3 in DNA: TGTGCCAGCAGTTTACGTTTCGGCGGAGAAGCTTTCTTT. It is translated as CASSLRFGGEAFF.

The chain recombines TRBV10-3 with TRBJ2-5; maybe TRBD2 (6 bases). Trimming removed 0 bases at V and 9 bases at J, with 14 bases between. Germline CDR1 ENHRY, CDR2 SYGVKD. The CDR3 covers 14 residues. The chain's CDR3 is CAISESRGLWPQYF. The CDR3 DNA is TGTGCCATCAGTGAGTCGAGGGGACTTTGGCCCCAGTACTTC.

This chain links TRBV10-3 with TRBJ2-2, with D unresolved. Germline V lookup: CDR1 ENHRY, CDR2 SYGVKD. The CDR3 is 12 amino acids. V was trimmed by 6 bases and J by 2 bases, leaving 4 bases between them. The CDR3 DNA reads as TGTGCCATCAGGTTCAACACCGGGGAGCTGTTTTTT. Translating gives CAIRFNTGELFF.

The chain links TRBV4-3 to TRBJ2-5; 7 nucleotides align to TRBD2. Germline CDR1 and CDR2: LGHNA and YSLEER. After removal of 0 bases from V and 2 bases from J, the junction contained 3 bases not matched to a gene. CDR3 length equals 15 residues. CDR3 loop: CASSQDGGLQETQYF. The CDR3, as DNA: TGCGCCAGCAGCCAAGATGGGGGACTACAAGAGACCCAGTACTTC.

The rearrangement uses TRBV6-1 and TRBJ2-7, with D hard to call. CDR1 MNHNS and CDR2 SASEGT come from the germline V gene. The CDR3 length is 13 residues. Between the trimmed V and J ends, which lost 4 bases and 2 bases, there was a span of 9 bases. The CDR3 DNA is TGTGCCAGCAGTGCTTGGCAGCCCTACGAGCAGTACGTC. Translating it yields CASSAWQPYEQYV.

The rearrangement joins TRBV9 to TRBJ2-5; D gene ambiguous. CDR3 size: 13 residues. Between the trimmed V and J ends, which lost 0 bases and 5 bases, there was a span of 8 bases. Germline V gene sequence: CDR1 SGDLS, CDR2 YYNGEE. CDR3 sequence: CASSVGLLETQYF. CDR3 in DNA: TGTGCCAGCAGCGTAGGTCTTTTGGAGACCCAGTACTTC.

The rearrangement links TRBV28 to TRBJ2-5; no firm D call. Germline CDR1 and CDR2: MDHEN and SYDVKM. The CDR3 has 13 residues. Trimming left V 5 bases short and J 5 bases short, with 12 bases between. The CDR3 loop reads CASSPPPPETQYF. CDR3 nucleotides: TGTGCCAGCAGTCCACCCCCCCCCGAGACCCAGTACTTC.

This clone was seen a few times. The chain combines TRBV27 with TRBJ2-1, with D maybe TRBD1 (5 bases). Germline lookup yields CDR1 MNHEY and CDR2 SMNVEV (reference sequence). The CDR3 length is 14 residues. Trimming removed 0 bases at V and 5 bases at J, with 8 bases between. DNA for the CDR3: TGTGCCAGCAGTTTATCGATAGGGGACAATGAGCAGTTCTTC. It codes for CASSLSIGDNEQFF.

The chain has TRBV2 and TRBJ1-2; D is possibly TRBD1 (5 bases). Trimming pared 3 bases from V and 5 bases from J, leaving 13 bases between. The CDR3 spans 14 residues. Germline lookup yields CDR1 SNHLY and CDR2 FYNNEI. Written as DNA, the CDR3 is TGTGCCAGCAGTGACGGGGCAGCCCAATATGGCTACACCTTC. It yields the protein CASSDGAAQYGYTF.

The rearrangement links TRBV6-5 to TRBJ1-6; 7 bases map to TRBD1. V shed 0 bases, J shed 5 bases, and the junction held 4 bases outside the gene matches. The CDR3 has 16 residues. Germline V gene lookup returns CDR1 MNHEY and CDR2 SVGAGI. This CDR3 reads CASSYSGGANNSPLHF. CDR3 nucleotide sequence: TGTGCCAGCAGTTACTCAGGGGGCGCGAATAATTCACCCCTCCACTTT.

The V call is TRBV5-1, the J call TRBJ2-5, with 8 positions matching TRBD1. The CDR3 totals 15 residues. CDR1 is SGHRS and CDR2 is YFSETQ in the germline V gene. Trimming took 0 bases from V and 4 from J; bases not matched to a gene: 5. The CDR3 DNA reads as TGCGCCAGCAGCTTGGAAGGACAGGGCCCAGAGACCCAGTACTTC. This encodes CASSLEGQGPETQYF.

The chain has TRBV28 and TRBJ2-1, with 9 bases identical to TRBD2. The CDR3 loop spans 16 amino acids. V shed 6 bases, J shed 2 bases, and the junction held 8 bases outside the gene matches. The germline CDR1 and CDR2 sequences are MDHEN and SYDVKM. The CDR3 DNA is TGTGCCAGCAGCCGAGGTGTAGCGGGAGCCTACAATGAGCAGTTCTTC. As protein: CASSRGVAGAYNEQFF.